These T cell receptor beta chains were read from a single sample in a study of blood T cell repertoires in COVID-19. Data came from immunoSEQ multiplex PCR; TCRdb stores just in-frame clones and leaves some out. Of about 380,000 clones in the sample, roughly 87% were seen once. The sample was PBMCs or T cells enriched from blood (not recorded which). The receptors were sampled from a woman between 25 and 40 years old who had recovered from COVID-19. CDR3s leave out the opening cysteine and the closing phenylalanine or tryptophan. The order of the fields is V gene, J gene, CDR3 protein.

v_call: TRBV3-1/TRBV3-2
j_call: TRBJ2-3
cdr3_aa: ASSAGTFTDTQY

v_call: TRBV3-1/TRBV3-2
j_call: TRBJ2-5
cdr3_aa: ASSPEGGSGGQETQY

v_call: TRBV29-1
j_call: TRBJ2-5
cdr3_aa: SVDTSRGETQY

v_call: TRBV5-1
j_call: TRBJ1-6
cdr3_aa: ASSLAGLGNSPLH

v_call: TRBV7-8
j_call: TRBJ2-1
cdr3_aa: ASSLVAGGDNEQF

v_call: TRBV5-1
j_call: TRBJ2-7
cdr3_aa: ASSLAAQGAYEQY

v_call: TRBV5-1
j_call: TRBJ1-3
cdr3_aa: ASSPGTASGNTIY

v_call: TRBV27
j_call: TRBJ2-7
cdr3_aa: ASSFSQRDPYEQY

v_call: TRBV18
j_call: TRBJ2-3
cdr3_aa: ASSPALAGGPDTQY

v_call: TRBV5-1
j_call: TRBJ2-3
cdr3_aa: ASTYTVGTDTQY

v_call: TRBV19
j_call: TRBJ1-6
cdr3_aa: ASSRTGENSPLH

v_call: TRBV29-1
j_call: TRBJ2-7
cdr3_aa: SVVNRADYEQY

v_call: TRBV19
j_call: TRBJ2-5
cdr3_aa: ASSIVWANQETQY

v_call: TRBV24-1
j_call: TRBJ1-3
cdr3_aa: ATSDFGEYSGNTIY